This T cell receptor beta chain is drawn from a study of CD4 T cells in relation to SARS-CoV-2 and coronaviruses. Across the study: PBMCs were cultured with antigen for roughly 11 days before TCR beta sequencing.

The CDR3 spans 18 residues. Unmatched junction bases numbered 8, after V lost 2 bases and J lost 0 bases. Per germline, CDR1 SGHKS and CDR2 YYEKEE (reference sequence). Study results and limitations: Crossreactive clones expanded significantly less to SARS-CoV-2 than monoreactive clones.

CEF-cultured naive and memory CD4+ T cell DNA got survey-level sequencing. Method: immunoSEQ multiplex PCR; TCRdb's copy keeps in-frame clones and lacks some. The repertoire has about 35,000 clones, under 85% of them found once; the top ten carry roughly 20%. As regards this clone: Its antigen is unidentified.

The chain uses TRBV5-5 and TRBJ2-4; 10 nucleotides align to TRBD1. Sequenced material: memory CD4+ T cells from PBMCs, cultured in vitro. The TCR comes from an adult with COVID-19. Here the CDR3 DNA reads TGTGCCAGCAGCTTCGGGACAGGGGTTGTCCCAGCCAAAAACATTCAGTACTTC. The encoded protein is CASSFGTGVVPAKNIQYF.